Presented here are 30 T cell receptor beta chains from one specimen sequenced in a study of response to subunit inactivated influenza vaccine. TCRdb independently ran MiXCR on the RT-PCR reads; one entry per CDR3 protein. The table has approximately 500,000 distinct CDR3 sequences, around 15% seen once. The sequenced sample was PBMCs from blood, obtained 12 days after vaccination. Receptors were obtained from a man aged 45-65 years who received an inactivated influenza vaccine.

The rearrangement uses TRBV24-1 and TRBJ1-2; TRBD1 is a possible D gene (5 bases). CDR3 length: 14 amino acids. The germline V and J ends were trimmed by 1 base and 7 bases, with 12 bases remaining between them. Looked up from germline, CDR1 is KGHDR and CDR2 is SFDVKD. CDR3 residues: CATSDLGRAAGYTF. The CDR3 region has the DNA TGTGCCACCAGTGATTTAGGCAGGGCCGCTGGCTACACCTTC.

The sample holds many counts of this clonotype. The CDR3 DNA is TGTGCCAGCAGCTTCGGACTAGCGGGAGTGAATGAGCAGTTCTTC. Translating gives CASSFGLAGVNEQFF. The chain has TRBV7-8 and TRBJ2-1; 13 positions agree with TRBD2. Germline CDR1 reads SGHVS; CDR2 reads FQNEAQ. The CDR3 consists of 15 residues. With V trimmed by 3 bases and J by 7 bases, 3 bases remained unmatched.

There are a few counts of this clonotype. The CDR3 DNA sequence: TGTGCCAGCAGCAAAGGGGCAGGGGGCTTATATGAGCAGTTCTTC. This translates into CASSKGAGGLYEQFF. The rearrangement links TRBV21-1 to TRBJ2-1; the D call TRBD1 from the table was never checked on the DNA. TRBV21-1 is listed as a pseudogene. The length of the CDR3 is 15 residues.

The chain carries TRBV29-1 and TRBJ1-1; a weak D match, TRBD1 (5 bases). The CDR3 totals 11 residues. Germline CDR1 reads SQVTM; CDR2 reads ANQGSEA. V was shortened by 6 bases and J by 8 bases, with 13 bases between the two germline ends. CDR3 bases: TGCAGCGTGAGCGGGACCGTGGAAGCTTTCTTT. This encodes CSVSGTVEAFF.

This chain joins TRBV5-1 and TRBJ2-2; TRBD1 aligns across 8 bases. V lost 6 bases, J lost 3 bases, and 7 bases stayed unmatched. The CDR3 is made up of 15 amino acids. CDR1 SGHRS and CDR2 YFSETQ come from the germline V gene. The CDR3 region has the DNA TGCGCCAGCAACCTACGGACAGGGTACACCGGGGAGCTGTTTTTT. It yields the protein CASNLRTGYTGELFF.

The CDR3 coding sequence is TGTGCCTGGAGTGTAGGGAAAGCGCAGTACTTC. Protein sequence: CAWSVGKAQYF. The chain combines TRBV30 with TRBJ2-7, with D hard to call. The CDR3 loop spans 11 amino acids. Germline V gene data show CDR1 as GTSNPN and CDR2 as SVGIG (reference sequence). Trimming removed 0 bases from V and 9 bases from J, with 9 bases in between.

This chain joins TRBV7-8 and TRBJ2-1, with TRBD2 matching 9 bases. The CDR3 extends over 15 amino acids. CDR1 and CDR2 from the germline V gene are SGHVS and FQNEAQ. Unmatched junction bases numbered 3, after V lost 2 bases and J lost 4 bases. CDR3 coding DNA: TGTGCCAGCAGCTTATCTAGCGGGGAGTACAATGAGCAGTTCTTC. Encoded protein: CASSLSSGEYNEQFF.

CDR3 sequence (DNA): TGTGCCAGCAGTTATGGTGGGAGGTTTTACAATGAGCAGTTCTTC. This encodes CASSYGGRFYNEQFF. The chain carries TRBV6-5 and TRBJ2-1, with a weak D call TRBD2 (6 bases). The length of the CDR3 is 15 residues. V was shortened by 3 bases and J by 4 bases, with 13 bases between the two germline ends. Germline CDR1 reads MNHEY; CDR2 reads SVGAGI.

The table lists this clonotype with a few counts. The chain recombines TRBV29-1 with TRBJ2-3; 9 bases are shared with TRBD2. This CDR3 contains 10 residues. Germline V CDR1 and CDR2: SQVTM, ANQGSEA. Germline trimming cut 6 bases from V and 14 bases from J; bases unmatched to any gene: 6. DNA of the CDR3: TGCAGCGTCCTTAGCGGGGGCCCGTATTTT. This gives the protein CSVLSGGPYF.

As DNA, the CDR3 is TGCAGTGCCAGGTTGGACAGGGGCGTTTACGAGCAGTACTTC. Protein: CSARLDRGVYEQYF. J is TRBJ2-7 and V is TRBV20-1, with 9 bases matching TRBD1. From germline, CDR1 is DFQATT and CDR2 SNEGSKA (reference sequence). The junction had 10 bases not matched to a gene; V was cut back by 6 bases and J by 4 bases. The CDR3 covers 14 residues.

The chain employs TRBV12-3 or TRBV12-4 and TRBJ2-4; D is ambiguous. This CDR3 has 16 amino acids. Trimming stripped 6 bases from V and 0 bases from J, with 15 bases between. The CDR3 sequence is CASSSGRRLAKNIQYF. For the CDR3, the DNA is TGTGCCAGCAGCTCAGGCCGACGGTTAGCCAAAAACATTCAGTACTTC.

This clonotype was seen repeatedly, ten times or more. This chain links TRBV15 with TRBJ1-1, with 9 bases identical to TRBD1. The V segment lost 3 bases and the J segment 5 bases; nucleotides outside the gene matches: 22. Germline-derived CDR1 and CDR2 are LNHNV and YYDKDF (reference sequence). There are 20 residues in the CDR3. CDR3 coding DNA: TGTGCCACCAGCAGCACTCATTACTCGGGACAGGGTCAGATGAGGACTGAAGCTTTCTTT. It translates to CATSSTHYSGQGQMRTEAFF.

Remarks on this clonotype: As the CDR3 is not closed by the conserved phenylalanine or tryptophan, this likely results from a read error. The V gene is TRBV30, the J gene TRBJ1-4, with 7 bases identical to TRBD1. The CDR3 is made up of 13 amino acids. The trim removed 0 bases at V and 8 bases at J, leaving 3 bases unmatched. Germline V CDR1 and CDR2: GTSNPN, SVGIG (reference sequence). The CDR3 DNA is TGTGCCTGGAGTGTAAAGGGACAGGAAAAACTGTTTATT. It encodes CAWSVKGQEKLFI.

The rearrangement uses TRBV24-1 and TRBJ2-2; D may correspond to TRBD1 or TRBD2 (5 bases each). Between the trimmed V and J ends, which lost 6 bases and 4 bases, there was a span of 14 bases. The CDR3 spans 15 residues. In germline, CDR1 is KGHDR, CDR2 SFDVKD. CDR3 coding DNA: TGTGCCACCAGTTTGCCTTCGGGGACCACCGGGGAGCTGTTTTTT. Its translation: CATSLPSGTTGELFF.

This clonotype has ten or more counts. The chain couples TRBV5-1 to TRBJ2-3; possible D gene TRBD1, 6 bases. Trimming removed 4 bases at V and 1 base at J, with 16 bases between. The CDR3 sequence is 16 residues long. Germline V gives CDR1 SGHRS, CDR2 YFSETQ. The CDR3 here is CASSRITGQRTDTQYF. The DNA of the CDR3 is TGCGCCAGCAGCCGAATAACGGGACAACGCACAGATACGCAGTATTTT.

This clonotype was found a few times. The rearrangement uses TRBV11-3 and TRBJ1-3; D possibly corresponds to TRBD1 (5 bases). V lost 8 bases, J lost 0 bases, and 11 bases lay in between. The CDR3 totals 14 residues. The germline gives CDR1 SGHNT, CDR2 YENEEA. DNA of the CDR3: TGTGCCAGCTGGGGACGGATCTCTGGAAACACCATATATTTT. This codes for CASWGRISGNTIYF. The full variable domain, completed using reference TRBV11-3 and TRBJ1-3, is EAGVVQSPRYKIIEKKQPVAFWCNPISGHNTLYWYLQNLGQGPELLIRYENEEAVDDSQLPKDRFSAERLKGVDSTLKIQPAELGDSAVYLCASWGRISGNTIYFGEGSWLTVV.

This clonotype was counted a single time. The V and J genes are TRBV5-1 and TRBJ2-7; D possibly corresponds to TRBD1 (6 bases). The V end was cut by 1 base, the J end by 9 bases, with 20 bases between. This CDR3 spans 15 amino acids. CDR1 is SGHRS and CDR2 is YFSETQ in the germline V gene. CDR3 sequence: CASSLTDRIPKVQYF. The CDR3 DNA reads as TGCGCCAGCAGCTTGACTGACAGGATTCCTAAGGTGCAGTACTTC. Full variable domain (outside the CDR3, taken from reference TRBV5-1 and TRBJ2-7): KAGVTQTPRYLIKTRGQQVTLSCSPISGHRSVSWYQQTPGQGLQFLFEYFSETQRNKGNFPGRFSGRQFSNSRSEMNVSTLELGDSALYLCASSLTDRIPKVQYFGPGTRLTVT.

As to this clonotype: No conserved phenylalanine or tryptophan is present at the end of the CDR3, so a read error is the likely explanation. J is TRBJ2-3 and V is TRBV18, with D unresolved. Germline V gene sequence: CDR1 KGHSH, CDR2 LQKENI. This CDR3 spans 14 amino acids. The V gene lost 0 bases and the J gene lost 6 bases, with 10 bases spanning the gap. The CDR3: CASSPPVSADTQYC. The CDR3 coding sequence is TGTGCCAGCTCACCACCTGTCAGCGCGGATACGCAGTATTGT.

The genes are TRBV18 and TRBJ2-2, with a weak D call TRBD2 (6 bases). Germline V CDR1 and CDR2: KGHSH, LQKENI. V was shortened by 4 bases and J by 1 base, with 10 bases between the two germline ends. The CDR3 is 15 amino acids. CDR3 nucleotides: TGTGCCAGCTCACGACCGGGGGTGAACACCGGGGAGCTGTTTTTT. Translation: CASSRPGVNTGELFF.

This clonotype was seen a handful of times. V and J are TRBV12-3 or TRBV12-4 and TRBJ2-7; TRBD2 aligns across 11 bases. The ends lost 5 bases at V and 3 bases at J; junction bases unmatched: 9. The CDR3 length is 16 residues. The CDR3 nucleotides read TGTGCCAGCAGTCCCCTGGCTAGCGGGGGGTTCTACGAGCAGTACTTC. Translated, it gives CASSPLASGGFYEQYF.

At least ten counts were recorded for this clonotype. CDR3 sequence (DNA): TGTGCCATCAGCCCCCTTTCTTCTAGCGGGGGGGCAGGATACAATGAGCAGTTCTTC. This translates into CAISPLSSSGGAGYNEQFF. The V and J genes are TRBV10-3 and TRBJ2-1; 12 bases are shared with TRBD2. The CDR3 contains 19 residues. The germline V gene has CDR1 ENHRY and CDR2 SYGVKD. Trimming at V came to 6 bases and at J to 4 bases, leaving 16 bases not matched to a gene.

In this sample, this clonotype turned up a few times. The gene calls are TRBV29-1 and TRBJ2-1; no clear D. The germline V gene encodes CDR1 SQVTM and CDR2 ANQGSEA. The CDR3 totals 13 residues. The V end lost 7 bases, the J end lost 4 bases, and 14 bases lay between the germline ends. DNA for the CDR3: TGCAGCGCTGGGCCCGGACGGTACAATGAGCAGTTCTTC. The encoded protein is CSAGPGRYNEQFF.

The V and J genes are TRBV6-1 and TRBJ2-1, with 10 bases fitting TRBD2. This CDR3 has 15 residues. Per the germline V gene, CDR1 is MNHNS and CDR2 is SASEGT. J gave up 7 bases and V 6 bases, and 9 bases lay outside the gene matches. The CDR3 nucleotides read TGTGCCAGCAGGATTCCGGGACTAGCGACGAATGAGCAGTTCTTC. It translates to CASRIPGLATNEQFF.

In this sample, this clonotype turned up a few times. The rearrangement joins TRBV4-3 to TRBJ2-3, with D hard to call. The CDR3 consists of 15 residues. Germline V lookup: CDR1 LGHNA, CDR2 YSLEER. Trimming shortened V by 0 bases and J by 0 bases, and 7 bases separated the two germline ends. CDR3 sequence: CASSQEGRSTDTQYF. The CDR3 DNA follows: TGCGCCAGCAGCCAAGAGGGAAGGAGCACAGATACGCAGTATTTT.

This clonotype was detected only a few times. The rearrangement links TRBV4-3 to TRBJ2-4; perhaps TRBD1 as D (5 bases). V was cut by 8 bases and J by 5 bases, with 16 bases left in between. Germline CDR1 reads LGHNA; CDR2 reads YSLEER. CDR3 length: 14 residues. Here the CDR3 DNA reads TGCGCCAGCGCCCCCCAGGGCAACGAAAACATTCAGTACTTC. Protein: CASAPQGNENIQYF.

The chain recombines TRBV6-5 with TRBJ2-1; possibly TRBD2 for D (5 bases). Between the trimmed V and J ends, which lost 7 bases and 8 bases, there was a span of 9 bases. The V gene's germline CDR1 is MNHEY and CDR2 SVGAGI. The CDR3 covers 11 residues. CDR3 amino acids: CASTQRDEQFF. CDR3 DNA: TGTGCCAGCACTCAGAGGGATGAGCAGTTCTTC.

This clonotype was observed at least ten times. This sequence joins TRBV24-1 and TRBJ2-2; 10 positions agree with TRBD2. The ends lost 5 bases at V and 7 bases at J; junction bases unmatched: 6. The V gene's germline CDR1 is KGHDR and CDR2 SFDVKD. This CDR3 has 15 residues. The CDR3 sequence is CATSGLAGAVGELFF. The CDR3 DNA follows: TGTGCCACCAGTGGTCTAGCGGGAGCGGTCGGGGAGCTGTTTTTT.

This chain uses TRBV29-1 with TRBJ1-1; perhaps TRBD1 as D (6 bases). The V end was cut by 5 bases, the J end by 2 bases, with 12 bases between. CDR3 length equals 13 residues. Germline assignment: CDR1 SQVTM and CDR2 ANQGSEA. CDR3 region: CSVPGQVNTEAFF. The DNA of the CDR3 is TGCAGCGTTCCGGGACAAGTAAACACTGAAGCTTTCTTT.

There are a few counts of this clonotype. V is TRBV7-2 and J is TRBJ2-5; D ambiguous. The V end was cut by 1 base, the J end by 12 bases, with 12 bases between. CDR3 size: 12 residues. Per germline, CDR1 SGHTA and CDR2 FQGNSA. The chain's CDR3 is CASSLETGDKYF. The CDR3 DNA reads TGTGCCAGCAGCTTAGAGACCGGCGACAAGTACTTC.

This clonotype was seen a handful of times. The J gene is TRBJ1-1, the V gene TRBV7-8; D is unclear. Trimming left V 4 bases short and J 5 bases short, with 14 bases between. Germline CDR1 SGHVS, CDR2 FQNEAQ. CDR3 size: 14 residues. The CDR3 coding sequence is TGTGCCAGCAGCTCCCACCAGATCGGGACTGAAGCTTTCTTT. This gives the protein CASSSHQIGTEAFF.